The rows below give T cell receptor beta chains drawn from one sample of a study of brain T cells in children with intractable seizures. Assay used: immunoSEQ multiplex PCR; TCRdb lists only in-frame clones, some missing. The data contain 110,000 or so clones, 90% to 95% of them singletons. This material consisted of peripheral blood, taken at surgery. The receptors originated from a boy under three years old with hemimegalencephaly and intractable seizures. CDR3s leave out the opening cysteine and the closing phenylalanine or tryptophan. A D gene is named only where the DNA matches it firmly. Size values are once, few and many counts, or a class for expanded clones, and some rows have none.

abundance	v_gene	j_gene	d_gene	CDR3aa
once	TRBV12-3/TRBV12-4	TRBJ2-1	.	ASSRTVYNEQF
.	TRBV18	TRBJ2-3	TRBD2	ASSPYAGGPGDTQY
.	TRBV9	TRBJ2-7	TRBD1	ASSPGTGWDEQY
.	TRBV6-5	TRBJ1-2	.	ASTYGGSYGYT
.	TRBV4-3	TRBJ2-2	.	ASSQDPGGPGELF
.	TRBV29-1	TRBJ2-1	.	SALTGVYNEQF
.	TRBV19	TRBJ1-2	.	ASSYQGPGYGYT
once	TRBV6-6	TRBJ1-5	.	ASTEQGSYQPQH
.	TRBV12-1	TRBJ2-2	.	ASSFVYRRLTGELF
.	TRBV6-5	TRBJ1-3	.	ASRPRWPDTIY
.	TRBV11-3	TRBJ2-3	.	ASREDGTKDTQY
.	TRBV5-4	TRBJ2-1	.	ASSGLLNEQF
.	TRBV7-3	TRBJ2-2	TRBD2	ASRKAGGPTGELF
.	TRBV5-1	TRBJ2-7	.	ASSSLPGPLYEQY
.	TRBV4-1	TRBJ2-5	TRBD2	ASSQGLAGGKETQY
once	TRBV3-1/TRBV3-2	TRBJ1-2	TRBD1	ASSWGWDSGYT
.	TRBV6-2/TRBV6-3	TRBJ2-7	TRBD2	ASSNREGGLFTSYEQY
.	TRBV7-9	TRBJ2-3	TRBD2	ASSLGLAGGPGTDTQY
.	TRBV5-1	TRBJ1-1	.	ASSLEALKEAF
.	TRBV28	TRBJ1-2	.	ASSSTITATNYGYT
.	TRBV7-8	TRBJ1-5	.	ASSLVGRGSNQPQH
.	TRBV14	TRBJ1-2	.	ASSLFNYGYT
few	TRBV10-3	TRBJ2-7	.	AISERGQKHEQY
.	TRBV12-3/TRBV12-4	TRBJ2-1	TRBD2	ASSYGRNEQF
.	TRBV6-6	TRBJ1-2	TRBD1	ASSYSTGGYGYT
.	TRBV19	TRBJ2-7	TRBD1	ASSITGGRVEQY
.	TRBV5-6	TRBJ2-7	.	ASSLTGLNYEQY
few	TRBV27	TRBJ2-7	.	ASRVTPRSYEQY
.	TRBV14	TRBJ1-2	TRBD1	ASSQQTGALGGYT
.	TRBV6-5	TRBJ1-5	.	ASSKQGPNQPQH
.	TRBV19	TRBJ2-7	TRBD2	ASSLGLAGVYEQY
.	TRBV6-2/TRBV6-3	TRBJ2-7	.	ASSPHLDSLEQY
.	TRBV19	TRBJ1-5	.	ASSIKGGQQPQH
.	TRBV20-1	TRBJ1-1	.	SASKAEGLNTEAF
.	TRBV2	TRBJ2-2	.	ANQSPNLRELF
.	TRBV3-1/TRBV3-2	TRBJ2-7	TRBD2	ASSQVIAGGDEQY
.	TRBV2	TRBJ1-1	.	ATPGIGDTEAF
.	TRBV15	TRBJ2-1	.	ATSRVAGHNEQF
.	TRBV18	TRBJ2-5	TRBD2	ASSPFTGTSGSSETQY
.	TRBV27	TRBJ2-1	TRBD2	ASSLGSGSAYNEQF
.	TRBV30	TRBJ2-5	.	AWSIATLQETQY
.	TRBV5-4	TRBJ1-2	.	ASSLTGRST
.	TRBV19	TRBJ2-7	TRBD2	ASSMRETKYEQY
.	TRBV28	TRBJ1-2	TRBD1	ASTLQGGYT
.	TRBV19	TRBJ1-6	.	ASSIGWQRPNSPLH
.	TRBV15	TRBJ2-3	.	ATSRDHAADTQY
.	TRBV6-1	TRBJ2-2	TRBD2	ASSAELAGLTNTGELF
.	TRBV6-1	TRBJ2-7	.	ASSEDHGYRSHEQY
once	TRBV30	TRBJ1-5	.	AWEQASNQPQH
.	TRBV27	TRBJ2-7	TRBD1	ASRTTGGYEQY
.	TRBV6-1	TRBJ2-1	.	ASSETIYNEQF
.	TRBV28	TRBJ1-3	.	ASSSLPAGSSSGNTIY
.	TRBV19	TRBJ1-6	TRBD1	ASSRDRGRRSPLH
.	TRBV24-1	TRBJ2-5	TRBD1	ATSQTGTGQETQY
.	TRBV4-2	TRBJ2-6	.	ASSQVWRDGGAANVLT
.	TRBV4-3	TRBJ2-1	.	ASSQGIGSPSSYNEQF
once	TRBV27	TRBJ2-7	TRBD1	ASTYRGGYEQY
.	TRBV7-6	TRBJ1-1	.	ASSTRRLTEAF